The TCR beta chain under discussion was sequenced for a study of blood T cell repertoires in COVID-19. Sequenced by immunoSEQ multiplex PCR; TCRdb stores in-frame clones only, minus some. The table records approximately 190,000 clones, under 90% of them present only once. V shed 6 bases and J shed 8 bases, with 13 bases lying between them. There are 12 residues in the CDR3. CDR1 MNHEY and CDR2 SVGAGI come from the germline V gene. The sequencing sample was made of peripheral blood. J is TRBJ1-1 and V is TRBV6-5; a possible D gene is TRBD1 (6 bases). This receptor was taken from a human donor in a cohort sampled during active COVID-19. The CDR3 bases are TGTGCCAGCAGCTCGAACAGGGAGGAAGCTTTCTTT. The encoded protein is CASSSNREEAFF.